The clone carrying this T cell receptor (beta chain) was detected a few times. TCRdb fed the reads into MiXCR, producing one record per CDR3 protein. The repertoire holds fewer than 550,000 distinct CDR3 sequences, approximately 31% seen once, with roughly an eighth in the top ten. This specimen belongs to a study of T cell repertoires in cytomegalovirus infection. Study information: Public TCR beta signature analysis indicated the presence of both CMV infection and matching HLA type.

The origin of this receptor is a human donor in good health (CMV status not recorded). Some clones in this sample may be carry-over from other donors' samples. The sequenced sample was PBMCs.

The CDR3 region is CASWRGAGQPQHF. The CDR3 coding sequence is TGTGCCAGTTGGAGGGGGGCAGGGCAGCCCCAGCATTTT. The chain combines TRBV12-3 or TRBV12-4 with TRBJ1-5; D perhaps matches TRBD1 (6 bases). This CDR3 comprises 13 residues. Trimming removed 9 bases from V and 7 bases from J, with 16 bases in between.